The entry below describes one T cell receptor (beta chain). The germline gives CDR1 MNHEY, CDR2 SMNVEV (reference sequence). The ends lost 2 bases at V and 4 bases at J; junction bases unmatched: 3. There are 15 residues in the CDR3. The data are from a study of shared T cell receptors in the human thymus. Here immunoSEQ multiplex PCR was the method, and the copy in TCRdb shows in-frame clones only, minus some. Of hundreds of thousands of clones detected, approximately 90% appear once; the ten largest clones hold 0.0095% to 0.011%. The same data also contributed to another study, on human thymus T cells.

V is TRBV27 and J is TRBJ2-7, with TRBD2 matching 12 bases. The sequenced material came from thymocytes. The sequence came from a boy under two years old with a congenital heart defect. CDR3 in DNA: TGTGCCAGCAGTTTAGGACTAGCGGGACTATACGAGCAGTACTTC. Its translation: CASSLGLAGLYEQYF.